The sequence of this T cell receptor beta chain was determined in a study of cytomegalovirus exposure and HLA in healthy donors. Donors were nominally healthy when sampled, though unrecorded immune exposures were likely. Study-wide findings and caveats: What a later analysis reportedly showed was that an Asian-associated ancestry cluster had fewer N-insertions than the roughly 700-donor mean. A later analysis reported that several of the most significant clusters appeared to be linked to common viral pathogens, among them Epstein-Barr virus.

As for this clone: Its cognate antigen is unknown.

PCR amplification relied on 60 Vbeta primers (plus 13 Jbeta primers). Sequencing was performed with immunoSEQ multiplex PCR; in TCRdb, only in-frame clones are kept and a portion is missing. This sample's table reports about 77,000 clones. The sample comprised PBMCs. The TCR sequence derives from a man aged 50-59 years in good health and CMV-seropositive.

The CDR3 reads CASSLHRDNEQFF. CDR3 sequence (DNA): TGTGCCAGCAGCTTACACAGGGATAATGAGCAGTTCTTC. The rearrangement links TRBV5-4 to TRBJ2-1; D may be TRBD1 (6 bases). This CDR3 region has 13 residues. Germline lookup yields CDR1 SGHNT and CDR2 YYREEE (reference sequence). V gave up 2 bases and J gave up 7 bases, with 10 bases separating them. Using reference TRBV5-4 and TRBJ2-1 for the parts outside the CDR3, the full variable domain is ETGVTQSPTHLIKTRGQQVTLRCSSQSGHNTVSWYQQALGQGPQFIFQYYREEENGRGNFPPRFSGLQFPNYSSELNVNALELDDSALYLCASSLHRDNEQFFGPGTRLTVL.